These T cell receptor beta chains were read from a single sample in a study of T cell responses to AZD1222 COVID-19 vaccine. Assay used: immunoSEQ multiplex PCR; TCRdb lists only in-frame clones, some missing. The sample includes 150,000 to 200,000 clones, roughly 87% of them seen just once. Sequenced material: peripheral blood, taken on day 0 of AZD1222 vaccination. The origin of the receptors is an adult in good health. Each CDR3 is given with its conserved first and last residue. The D gene is left open where the match is weak. Clone sizes are given selectively: once, few, many, or a class where the clone is expanded.

v_call	j_call	clone_size	d_call	cdr3_nt	cdr3_aa
TRBV5-4	TRBJ2-1	-	TRBD1	TGTGCCAGCAGTCGGGACAGAACTAATGAGCAGTTCTTC	CASSRDRTNEQFF
TRBV11-2	TRBJ2-7	-	TRBD2	TGTGCCAGCAGCTTCGCACTAGCGGGCTCCTACGAGCAGTACTTC	CASSFALAGSYEQYF
TRBV6-5	TRBJ1-4	-	-	TGTGCCAGCAGTCCGTACAGGGCAGGCGGGGAAAAACTGTTTTTT	CASSPYRAGGEKLFF
TRBV27	TRBJ2-7	-	-	TGTGCCAGCAGTCCCAGAGGTTCCTACGAGCAGTACTTC	CASSPRGSYEQYF
TRBV27	TRBJ2-7	once	-	TGTGCCAGCAGACTTGTTGGAAGGGACTACGAGCAGTACTTC	CASRLVGRDYEQYF
TRBV19	TRBJ1-2	-	-	TGTGCCAGTAGTATAGGTGGAGGAGGAGCCCCCTATGGCTACACCTTC	CASSIGGGGAPYGYTF
TRBV5-5	TRBJ1-1	-	-	TGTGCCAGCAGCTTTGGCACTGAAGCTTTCTTT	CASSFGTEAFF
TRBV19	TRBJ1-1	-	-	TGTGCCAGTAGTCCCCGAAACCGGGGGAGATTCGTGGAAGCTTTCTTT	CASSPRNRGRFVEAFF
TRBV10-1	TRBJ1-1	-	-	TGCGCCAGCAGTGAGGGGGTTAACACTGAAGCTTTCTTT	CASSEGVNTEAFF
TRBV18	TRBJ2-2	-	-	TGTGCCAGCTCAGGGCCATACGACGGGGAGCTGTTTTTT	CASSGPYDGELFF
TRBV6-5	TRBJ2-5	-	-	TGTGCCAGCAGGGTGGGCCAAGGAGGGGAGACCCAGTACTTC	CASRVGQGGETQYF
TRBV9	TRBJ2-1	-	-	TGTGCCAGCAGCGGACGGTTATCCGGGAATGAGCAGTTCTTC	CASSGRLSGNEQFF
TRBV27	TRBJ2-1	once	-	TGTGCCAGCAGCCTGACTAGGAGCTCCTACAATGAGCAGTTCTTC	CASSLTRSSYNEQFF
TRBV18	TRBJ1-6	-	-	TGTGCCAGCTCAAACGGACTGGGTAATTCACCCCTCCACTTT	CASSNGLGNSPLHF
TRBV4-1	TRBJ1-5	-	-	TGCGCCAGCAGCCAAGTTTCAGATAGTAGCAATCAGCCCCAGCATTTT	CASSQVSDSSNQPQHF